This T cell receptor (beta chain) was obtained from a study of T cells in Graves' hyperthyroidism and ophthalmopathy. This clonotype was counted between two and nine times. Its antigen remains unidentified. Study-wide points: Peripheral blood also featured most of the thyroid clonotypes expanded above 0.001.

TCR beta CDR3 regions were amplified from RNA transcripts. First-round RT-PCR of the TCR CDR3 relied on the HTBI primer set. Via MiXCR, TCRdb re-called the multiplex PCR reads, giving one row per CDR3 protein. The table shows around 620,000 distinct CDR3 sequences, with 15% to 20% occurring only once. Absent ophthalmopathy progression within 18 months defined stable Graves' hyperthyroidism. Hyperthyroidism had been newly diagnosed in patients aged 18 to 65, and its duration was under 2 months. Around 10 ml of fresh peripheral blood supplied the PBMCs. The sequence was obtained from a woman aged 25 to 39 with Graves' hyperthyroidism. Source material: blood.

CDR3 loop: CASSSPRGVDTGELFF. The CDR3, as DNA: TGTGCCAGCAGCTCCCCACGCGGGGTTGACACCGGGGAGCTGTTTTTT. J is TRBJ2-2 and V is TRBV7-9, with D maybe TRBD2 (6 bases). V dropped 4 bases and J dropped 3 bases, with 15 bases sitting between them. Germline lookup yields CDR1 SEHNR and CDR2 FQNEAQ (reference sequence). The CDR3 is 16 amino acids. The full variable domain, rest sourced from reference TRBV7-9 and TRBJ2-2, is DTGVSQNPRHKITKRGQNVTFRCDPISEHNRLYWYRQTLGQGPEFLTYFQNEAQLEKSRLLSDRFSAERPKGSFSTLEIQRTEQGDSAMYLCASSSPRGVDTGELFFGEGSRLTVL.